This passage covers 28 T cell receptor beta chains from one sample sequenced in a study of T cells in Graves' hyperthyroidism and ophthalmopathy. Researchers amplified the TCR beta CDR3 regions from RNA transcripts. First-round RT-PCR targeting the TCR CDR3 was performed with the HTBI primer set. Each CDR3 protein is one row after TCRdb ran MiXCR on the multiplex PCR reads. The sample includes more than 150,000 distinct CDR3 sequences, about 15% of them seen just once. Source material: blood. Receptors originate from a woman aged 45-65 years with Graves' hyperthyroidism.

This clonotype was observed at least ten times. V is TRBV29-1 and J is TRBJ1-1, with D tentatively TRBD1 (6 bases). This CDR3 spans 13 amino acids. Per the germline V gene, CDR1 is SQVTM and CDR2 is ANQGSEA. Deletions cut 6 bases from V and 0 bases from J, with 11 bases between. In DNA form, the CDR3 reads TGCAGCGTCTACAGGGTTTTGAACACTGAAGCTTTCTTT. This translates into CSVYRVLNTEAFF.

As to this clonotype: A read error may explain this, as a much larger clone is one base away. The CDR3 DNA is TGTGCCAGCAACCCAGGCTACACCTTC. Translated: CASNPGYTF. This chain links TRBV7-8 with TRBJ1-2; D ambiguous. CDR3 length: 9 amino acids. CDR1 and CDR2 from the germline V gene are SGHVS and FQNEAQ. Trimming stripped 7 bases from V and 8 bases from J, with 5 bases between.

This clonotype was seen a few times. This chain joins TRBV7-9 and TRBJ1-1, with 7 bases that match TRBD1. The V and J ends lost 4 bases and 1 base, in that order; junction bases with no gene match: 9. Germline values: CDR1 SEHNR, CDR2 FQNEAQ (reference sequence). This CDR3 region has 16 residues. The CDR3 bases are TGTGCCAGCAGCTCTTCAGGGGGGAGTGGGAACACTGAAGCTTTCTTT. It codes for CASSSSGGSGNTEAFF.

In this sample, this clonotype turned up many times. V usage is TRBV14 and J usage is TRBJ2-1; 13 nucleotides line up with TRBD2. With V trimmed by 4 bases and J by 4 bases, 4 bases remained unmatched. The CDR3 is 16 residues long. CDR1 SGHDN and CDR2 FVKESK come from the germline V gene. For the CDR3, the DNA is TGTGCCAGCAGCCCCCAGACTAGCGGGGGGTACAATGAGCAGTTCTTC. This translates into CASSPQTSGGYNEQFF.

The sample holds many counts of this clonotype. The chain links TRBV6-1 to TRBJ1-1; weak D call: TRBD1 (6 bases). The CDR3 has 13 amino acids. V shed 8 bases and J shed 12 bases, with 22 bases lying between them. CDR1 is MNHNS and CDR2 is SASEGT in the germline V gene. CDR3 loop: CASSDSDSRRPFF. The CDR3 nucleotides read TGTGCCAGCTCCGATTCGGACAGTAGGAGGCCTTTCTTT.

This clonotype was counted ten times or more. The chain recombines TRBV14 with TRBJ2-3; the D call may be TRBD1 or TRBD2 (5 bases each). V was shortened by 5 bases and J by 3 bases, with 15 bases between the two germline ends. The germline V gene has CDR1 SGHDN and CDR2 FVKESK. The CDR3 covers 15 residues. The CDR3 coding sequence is TGTGCCAGCAGCGCCGGGACCCTGCCTACAGATACGCAGTATTTT. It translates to CASSAGTLPTDTQYF. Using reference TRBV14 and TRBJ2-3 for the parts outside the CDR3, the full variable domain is EAGVTQFPSHSVIEKGQTVTLRCDPISGHDNLYWYRRVMGKEIKFLLHFVKESKQDESGMPNNRFLAERTGGTYSTLKVQPAELEDSGVYFCASSAGTLPTDTQYFGPGTRLTVL.

CDR3 region: CASSPGFSRDYGYTF. Here the CDR3 DNA reads TGTGCCAGCTCCCCTGGTTTCTCACGGGACTATGGCTACACCTTC. This chain joins TRBV18 and TRBJ1-2; D unclear. Trimming cost V 6 bases and J 3 bases, with 17 bases left between them. CDR1 is KGHSH and CDR2 is LQKENI in the germline V gene. The CDR3 covers 15 residues.

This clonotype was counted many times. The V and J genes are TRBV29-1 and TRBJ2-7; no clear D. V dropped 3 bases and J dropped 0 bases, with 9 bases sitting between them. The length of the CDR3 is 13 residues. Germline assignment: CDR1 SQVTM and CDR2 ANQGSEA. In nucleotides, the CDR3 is TGCAGCGTTGAGAAACAGAGCTCCTACGAGCAGTACTTC. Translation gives CSVEKQSSYEQYF.

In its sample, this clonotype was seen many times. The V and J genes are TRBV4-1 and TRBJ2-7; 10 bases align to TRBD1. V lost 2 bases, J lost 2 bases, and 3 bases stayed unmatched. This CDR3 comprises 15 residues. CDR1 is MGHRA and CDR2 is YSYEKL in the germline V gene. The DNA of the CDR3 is TGCGCCAGCAGCCAATCCGGGACAGGGGCCTACGAGCAGTACTTC. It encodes CASSQSGTGAYEQYF.

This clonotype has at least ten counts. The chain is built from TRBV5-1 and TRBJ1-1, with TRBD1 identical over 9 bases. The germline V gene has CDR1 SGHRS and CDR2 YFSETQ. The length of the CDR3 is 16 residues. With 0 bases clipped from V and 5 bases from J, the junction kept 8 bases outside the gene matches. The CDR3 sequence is CASSLGDPDRGTEAFF. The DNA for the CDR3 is TGCGCCAGCAGCTTGGGAGATCCGGACAGGGGTACTGAAGCTTTCTTT.

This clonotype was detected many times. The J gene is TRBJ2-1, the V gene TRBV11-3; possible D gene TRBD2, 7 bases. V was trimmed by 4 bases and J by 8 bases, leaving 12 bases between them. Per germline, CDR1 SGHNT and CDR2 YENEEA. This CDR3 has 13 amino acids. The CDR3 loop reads CASSWGGEDEQFF. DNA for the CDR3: TGTGCCAGCAGCTGGGGGGGCGAGGATGAGCAGTTCTTC.

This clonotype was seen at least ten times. The CDR3 sequence: CASSLASGLSSYEQYF. CDR3 in DNA: TGCGCCAGCAGCTTGGCCAGTGGCCTCTCCTCCTACGAGCAGTACTTC. The chain is built from TRBV5-1 and TRBJ2-7; D is undetermined. Germline V gene lookup returns CDR1 SGHRS and CDR2 YFSETQ. CDR3 length equals 16 residues. V was pared by 0 bases and J by 0 bases, with 13 bases between.

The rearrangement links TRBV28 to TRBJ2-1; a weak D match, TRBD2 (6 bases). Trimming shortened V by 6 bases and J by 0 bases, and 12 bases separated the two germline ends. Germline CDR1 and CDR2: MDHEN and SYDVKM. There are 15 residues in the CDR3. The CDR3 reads CASRPRGGSYNEQFF. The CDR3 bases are TGTGCCAGCAGACCAAGGGGAGGCTCCTACAATGAGCAGTTCTTC.

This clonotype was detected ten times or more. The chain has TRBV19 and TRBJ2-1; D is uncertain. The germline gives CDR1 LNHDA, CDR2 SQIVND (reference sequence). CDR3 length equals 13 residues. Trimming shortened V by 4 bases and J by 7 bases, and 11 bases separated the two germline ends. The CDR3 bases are TGTGCCAGTAGTAGCACCCCTCGGAATGAGCAGTTCTTC. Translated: CASSSTPRNEQFF.

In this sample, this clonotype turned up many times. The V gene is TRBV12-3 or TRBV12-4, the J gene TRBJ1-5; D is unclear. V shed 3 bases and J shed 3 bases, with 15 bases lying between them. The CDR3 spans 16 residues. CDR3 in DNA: TGTGCCAGCAGTTTTTCGGCCGGGTATGACAATCAGCCCCAGCATTTT. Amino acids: CASSFSAGYDNQPQHF.

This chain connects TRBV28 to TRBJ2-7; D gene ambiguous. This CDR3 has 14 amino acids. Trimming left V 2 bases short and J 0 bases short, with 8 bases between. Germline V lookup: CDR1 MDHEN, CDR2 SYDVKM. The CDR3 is CASSLATLSYEQYF. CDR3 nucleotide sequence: TGTGCCAGCAGTTTAGCGACTCTCTCCTACGAGCAGTACTTC.

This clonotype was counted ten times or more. The CDR3 DNA reads as TGTGCTAGTGGTTTGGCTGTACCGGGACAAGGTCTGGATAATGAGCAGTTCTTC. As protein: CASGLAVPGQGLDNEQFF. J is TRBJ2-1 and V is TRBV12-5; the D gene is possibly TRBD1 (6 bases). Trimming took off 1 base at V and 7 bases at J, with 23 bases between the two ends. The CDR3 is 18 residues long. Germline-derived CDR1 and CDR2 are LGHNT and FRNRAP.

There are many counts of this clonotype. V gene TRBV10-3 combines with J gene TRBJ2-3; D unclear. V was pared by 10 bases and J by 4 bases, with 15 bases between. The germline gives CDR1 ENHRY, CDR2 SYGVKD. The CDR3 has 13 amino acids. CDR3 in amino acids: CATALGSPDTQYF. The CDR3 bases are TGTGCCACCGCGTTGGGGTCCCCAGATACGCAGTATTTT.

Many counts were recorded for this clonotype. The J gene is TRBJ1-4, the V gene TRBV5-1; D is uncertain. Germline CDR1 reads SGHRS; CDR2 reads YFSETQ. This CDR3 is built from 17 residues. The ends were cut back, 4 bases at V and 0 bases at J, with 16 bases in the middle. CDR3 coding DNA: TGCGCCAGCAGCCCCCACACAGACGGAGCAACTAATGAAAAACTGTTTTTT. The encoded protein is CASSPHTDGATNEKLFF. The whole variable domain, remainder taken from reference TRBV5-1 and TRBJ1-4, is KAGVTQTPRYLIKTRGQQVTLSCSPISGHRSVSWYQQTPGQGLQFLFEYFSETQRNKGNFPGRFSGRQFSNSRSEMNVSTLELGDSALYLCASSPHTDGATNEKLFFGSGTQLSVL.

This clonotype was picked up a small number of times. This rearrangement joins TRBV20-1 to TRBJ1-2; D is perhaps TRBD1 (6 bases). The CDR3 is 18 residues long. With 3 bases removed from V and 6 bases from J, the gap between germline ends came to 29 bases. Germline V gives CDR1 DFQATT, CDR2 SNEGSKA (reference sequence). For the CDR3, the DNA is TGCAGTGCTAGCACCCCGTGGGACGGGGGGCGCGTCATCGATGGCTACACCTTC. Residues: CSASTPWDGGRVIDGYTF.

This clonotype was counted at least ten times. The CDR3 nucleotides read TGTGCCAGCAGCCCCAGCGAATCCTACGAGCAGTACTTC. Protein: CASSPSESYEQYF. The V and J genes are TRBV3-1 and TRBJ2-7; D is unclear. V lost 4 bases and J 1 base, leaving 8 bases between the germline ends. Germline CDR1 LGHDT, CDR2 YNNKEL (reference sequence). The CDR3 is made up of 13 amino acids.

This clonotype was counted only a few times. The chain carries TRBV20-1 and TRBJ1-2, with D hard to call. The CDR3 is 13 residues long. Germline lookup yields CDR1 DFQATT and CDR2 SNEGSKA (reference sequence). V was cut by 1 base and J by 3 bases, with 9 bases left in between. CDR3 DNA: TGCAGTGCTAGAGGAGGTTGGGACTATGGCTACACCTTC. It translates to CSARGGWDYGYTF.

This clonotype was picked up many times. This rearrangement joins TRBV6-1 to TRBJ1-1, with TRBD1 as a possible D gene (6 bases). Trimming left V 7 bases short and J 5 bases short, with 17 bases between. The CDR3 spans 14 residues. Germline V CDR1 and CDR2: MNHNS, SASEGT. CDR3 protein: CASNGGGARTEAFF. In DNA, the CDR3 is TGTGCCAGCAATGGGGGGGGCGCGAGGACTGAAGCTTTCTTT.

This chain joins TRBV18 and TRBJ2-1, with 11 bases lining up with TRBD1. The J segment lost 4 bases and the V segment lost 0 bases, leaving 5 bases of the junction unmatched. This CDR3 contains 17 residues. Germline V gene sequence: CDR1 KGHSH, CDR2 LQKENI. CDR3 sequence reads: CASSPPGQGDLYNEQFF. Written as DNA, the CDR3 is TGTGCCAGCTCACCACCGGGACAGGGGGATCTTTACAATGAGCAGTTCTTC.

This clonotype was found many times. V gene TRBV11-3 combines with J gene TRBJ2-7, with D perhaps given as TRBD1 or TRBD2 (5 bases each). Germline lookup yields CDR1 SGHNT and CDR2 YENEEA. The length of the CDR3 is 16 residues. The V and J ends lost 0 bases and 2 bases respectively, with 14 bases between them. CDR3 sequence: CASSLDRGTEPYEQYF. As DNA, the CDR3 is TGTGCCAGCAGCTTAGATCGTGGGACGGAGCCCTACGAGCAGTACTTC.

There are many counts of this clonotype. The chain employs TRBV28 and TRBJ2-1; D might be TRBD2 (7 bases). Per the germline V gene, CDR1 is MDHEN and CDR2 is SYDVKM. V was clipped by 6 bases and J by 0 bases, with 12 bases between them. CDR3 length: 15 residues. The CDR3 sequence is CASRQGGGSYNEQFF. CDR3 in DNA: TGTGCCAGCAGACAAGGGGGGGGCTCCTACAATGAGCAGTTCTTC.

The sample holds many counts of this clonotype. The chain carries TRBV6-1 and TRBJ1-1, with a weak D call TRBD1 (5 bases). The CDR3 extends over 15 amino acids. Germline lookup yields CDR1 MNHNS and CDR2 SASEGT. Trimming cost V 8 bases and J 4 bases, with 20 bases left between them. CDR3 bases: TGTGCCAGCTTGAAGGGTATCGGGGGAGCCACTGAAGCTTTCTTT. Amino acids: CASLKGIGGATEAFF.

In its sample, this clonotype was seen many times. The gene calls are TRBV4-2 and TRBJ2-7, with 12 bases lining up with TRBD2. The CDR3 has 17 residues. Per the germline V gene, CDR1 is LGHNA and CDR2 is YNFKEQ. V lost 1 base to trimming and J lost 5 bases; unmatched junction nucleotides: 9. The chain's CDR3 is CASSQGIVSSGGDEQYF. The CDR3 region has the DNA TGTGCCAGCAGCCAAGGCATAGTGTCTAGCGGGGGGGACGAGCAGTACTTC.